These 12 T cell receptor beta chains were sequenced from one sample in a study of technical replicates of blood from several donors. Generated by immunoSEQ multiplex PCR, the TCRdb table keeps only in-frame clones and is missing some. The sample shows 95,000 to 100,000 clones, around 96% of them seen only once. Sequencing was done on a sample of T cells isolated from PBMCs. Receptors originate from a human donor in good health.

Comment on this clone: Likely a read error: the CDR3 ends without its conserved phenylalanine or tryptophan. The limits of the CDR3 on the DNA are not certain, so only TCRdb's listed CDR3 is given. The chain has TRBV15 and TRBJ2-7; whether TRBD2, the table's D call, matches the DNA was not checked. Germline V gene data show CDR1 as LNHNV and CDR2 as YYDKDF (reference sequence). Including both end residues, the CDR3 is 17 amino acids long. The CDR3 region is CATSRDRVRPLGSSHEG.

This chain links TRBV15 with TRBJ1-1; 7 nucleotides match TRBD1. The V segment lost 5 bases and the J segment 0 bases; nucleotides outside the gene matches: 3. Germline V gene data show CDR1 as LNHNV and CDR2 as YYDKDF (reference sequence). CDR3 size: 14 residues. The CDR3 loop reads CATSLRGVNTEAFF. The CDR3 region has the DNA TGTGCCACCAGCCTCAGGGGGGTGAACACTGAAGCTTTCTTT.

The gene calls are TRBV12-5 and TRBJ2-7, with D perhaps matching TRBD2 (5 bases). Germline CDR1 reads LGHNT; CDR2 reads FRNRAP. CDR3 size: 15 residues. V was clipped by 6 bases and J by 5 bases, with 20 bases between them. CDR3 nucleotide sequence: TGTGCTAGTGGCCTTGGGAGTACGTTATCCCACGAGCAGTACTTC. Its protein is CASGLGSTLSHEQYF.

This chain links TRBV6-5 with TRBJ1-1; D might be TRBD1 (5 bases). The germline V and J ends were trimmed by 1 base and 0 bases, with 6 bases remaining between them. Germline V gene lookup returns CDR1 MNHEY and CDR2 SVGAGI. The CDR3 spans 14 residues. Here the CDR3 reads CASSYYRLNTEAFF. CDR3 nucleotide sequence: TGTGCCAGCAGTTACTACAGGTTGAACACTGAAGCTTTCTTT.

The chain couples TRBV28 to TRBJ2-1, with a tentative D call TRBD2 (6 bases). The germline gives CDR1 MDHEN, CDR2 SYDVKM. This CDR3 contains 17 residues. V lost 4 bases and J lost 5, with 21 bases in between. The CDR3 is CASSSVEGSAGHNEQFF. The CDR3 nucleotides are TGTGCCAGCAGTTCCGTTGAGGGTTCGGCGGGGCACAATGAGCAGTTCTTC.

The chain joins TRBV9 to TRBJ1-2, with TRBD1 identical over 7 bases. Trimming removed 3 bases from V and 12 bases from J; junction bases left unmatched: 11. This CDR3 comprises 13 residues. Germline V gene lookup returns CDR1 SGDLS and CDR2 YYNGEE. CDR3 residues: CASSEAPTGSNTF. CDR3 DNA: TGTGCCAGCAGCGAAGCCCCGACAGGGTCGAACACCTTC.

The chain is built from TRBV10-3 and TRBJ2-1; D possibly corresponds to TRBD2 (6 bases). CDR3 size: 14 residues. Germline V gene sequence: CDR1 ENHRY, CDR2 SYGVKD. Trimming removed 6 bases at V and 1 base at J, with 10 bases between. This CDR3 is CAISRAGSYNEQFF. In DNA, the CDR3 is TGTGCCATCAGCCGAGCGGGTTCCTACAATGAGCAGTTCTTC.

This clone came up once. This chain connects TRBV7-2 to TRBJ2-7; no clear D. The V gene lost 2 bases and the J gene lost 0 bases, with 5 bases spanning the gap. The CDR3 sequence is 13 residues long. Per the germline V gene, CDR1 is SGHTA and CDR2 is FQGNSA. The CDR3 DNA sequence: TGTGCCAGCAGCTTACAGGACTCCTACGAGCAGTACTTC. It codes for CASSLQDSYEQYF.

The V and J genes are TRBV28 and TRBJ1-2; tentatively, D is TRBD1 (6 bases). The germline V and J ends were trimmed by 4 bases and 1 base, with 22 bases remaining between them. The germline gives CDR1 MDHEN, CDR2 SYDVKM. CDR3 length: 18 amino acids. CDR3 bases: TGTGCCAGCAGTTCGACCCGACAGGTCTTTTATGGTAACTATGGCTACACCTTC. Amino acids: CASSSTRQVFYGNYGYTF.

The rearrangement joins TRBV2 to TRBJ1-6; D not certain. CDR1 is SNHLY, CDR2 FYNNEI, per germline. V gave up 4 bases and J gave up 6 bases, with 25 bases separating them. This CDR3 spans 19 amino acids. The CDR3 loop is CASSGRATNAGGSNSPLHF. CDR3 DNA: TGTGCCAGCAGTGGCAGAGCTACGAACGCGGGTGGGTCTAATTCACCCCTCCACTTT.

V gene TRBV5-6 combines with J gene TRBJ2-5; D may be TRBD1 (6 bases). V gave up 4 bases and J gave up 5 bases, with 6 bases separating them. The CDR3 contains 11 residues. Germline CDR1 and CDR2: SGHDT and YYEEEE. CDR3 in amino acids: CASSTGETQYF. CDR3 DNA sequence: TGTGCCAGCAGCACAGGGGAGACCCAGTACTTC. Full variable domain (remainder filled in from reference TRBV5-6 and TRBJ2-5): DAGVTQSPTHLIKTRGQQVTLRCSPKSGHDTVSWYQQALGQGPQFIFQYYEEEERQRGNFPDRFSGHQFPNYSSELNVNALLLGDSALYLCASSTGETQYFGPGTRLLVL.

The chain is built from TRBV5-1 and TRBJ2-2; D remains unclear. Trimming cost V 4 bases and J 0 bases, with 13 bases left between them. CDR3 length: 16 residues. The germline CDR1 and CDR2 sequences are SGHRS and YFSETQ. The CDR3, as DNA: TGCGCCAGCAGCCTTTACAGTGATACGAACACCGGGGAGCTGTTTTTT. Its protein product is CASSLYSDTNTGELFF.